These 16 T cell receptor beta chains were sequenced from one sample in a study of human T cells and chemical hapten exposure. TCRdb re-derived calls from the RACE reads in MiXCR, one entry per CDR3 protein. The sample has a few hundred thousand distinct CDR3 sequences, about 6.3% seen once. Time point given: patch test 2, 6 weeks after DPC sensitization. The sample's treatment: therapeutic diphenylcyclopropenone sensitization with weekly scalp DPC. Sequencing used whole blood, obtained in connection with sensitization to the hapten diphenylcyclopropenone (DPC). These receptors all come from a woman between 18 and 29 years old with alopecia areata. Some clones in this sample may be carry-over from other donors' samples.

This clonotype was picked up one time. The chain recombines TRBV7-9 with TRBJ1-6; maybe TRBD1 (6 bases). The CDR3 is 16 residues long. The germline gives CDR1 SEHNR, CDR2 FQNEAQ (reference sequence). Trimming cost V 7 bases and J 0 bases, with 13 bases left between them. The CDR3 bases are TGTGCCAGCACTCGGGGGACAAGCTCCTATAATTCACCCCTCCACTTT. It codes for CASTRGTSSYNSPLHF.

Ten or more counts support this clonotype. CDR3 residues: CASSLGQSGSGNTIYF. CDR3 in DNA: TGCGCCAGCAGCTTGGGGCAGTCGGGGTCTGGAAACACCATATATTTT. The chain carries TRBV5-1 and TRBJ1-3; D is ambiguous. This CDR3 has 16 amino acids. V was clipped by 0 bases and J by 1 base, with 11 bases between them. CDR1 is SGHRS and CDR2 is YFSETQ in the germline V gene.

This sequence joins TRBV6-2 or TRBV6-3 and TRBJ2-7; maybe TRBD2 (6 bases). The V gene lost 6 bases and the J gene lost 12 bases, with 12 bases spanning the gap. The germline V gene encodes CDR1 MNHEY and CDR2 SVGEGT. The CDR3 has 10 residues. The chain's CDR3 is CASRGGLLYF. In nucleotides, the CDR3 is TGTGCCAGCAGGGGAGGTTTGCTGTACTTC.

The V gene is TRBV2, the J gene TRBJ1-2, with 9 nucleotides matching TRBD1. Germline V gene sequence: CDR1 SNHLY, CDR2 FYNNEI. This CDR3 region has 12 residues. With 11 bases clipped from V and 7 bases from J, the junction kept 8 bases outside the gene matches. CDR3 sequence (DNA): TGTGCCGGAGGACAGGGGAGTAGTGGCTACACCTTC. Protein product: CAGGQGSSGYTF.

This clonotype was seen only a few times. V gene TRBV7-9 combines with J gene TRBJ1-2, with D hard to call. V was trimmed by 3 bases and J by 3 bases, leaving 8 bases between them. From germline, CDR1 is SEHNR and CDR2 FQNEAQ (reference sequence). The CDR3 runs 13 residues. Here the CDR3 reads CASSFTVDYGYTF. The CDR3 DNA reads TGTGCCAGCAGCTTTACGGTCGACTATGGCTACACCTTC. The full variable domain, with the rest looked up from reference TRBV7-9 and TRBJ1-2, is DTGVSQNPRHKITKRGQNVTFRCDPISEHNRLYWYRQTLGQGPEFLTYFQNEAQLEKSRLLSDRFSAERPKGSFSTLEIQRTEQGDSAMYLCASSFTVDYGYTFGSGTRLTVV.

This clonotype has at least ten counts. This chain joins TRBV29-1 and TRBJ1-4; the D gene is possibly TRBD1 (6 bases). V lost 7 bases and J lost 5, with 14 bases in between. Germline V gene sequence: CDR1 SQVTM, CDR2 ANQGSEA. The length of the CDR3 is 13 residues. CDR3 sequence reads: CSAGQMLNEKLFF. The CDR3 bases are TGCAGCGCTGGACAGATGCTCAATGAAAAACTGTTTTTT.

On this clonotype itself: The junction shows a germline mismatch at one end, possibly a read error. The genes are TRBV28 and TRBJ1-6, with D maybe TRBD1 (5 bases). There are 15 residues in the CDR3. Germline CDR1 MDHEN, CDR2 SYDVKM. The CDR3 DNA is TGTACCAGCAGTTTGGTGACAGCCTATAATTCACCCCTCCACTTT. Protein product: CTSSLVTAYNSPLHF.

The chain couples TRBV4-3 to TRBJ1-5, with 10 nucleotides matching TRBD1. Per germline, CDR1 LGHNA and CDR2 YSLEER. J gave up 9 bases and V 0 bases, and 8 bases lay outside the gene matches. The CDR3 is 16 residues long. The chain's CDR3 is CASSQDLGQGDRPQHF. CDR3 coding DNA: TGCGCCAGCAGCCAAGATTTAGGACAGGGGGATCGGCCCCAGCATTTT.

This clonotype was observed a handful of times. The chain couples TRBV29-1 to TRBJ2-1; D gene unclear. The CDR3 sequence is 10 residues long. V shed 7 bases and J shed 4 bases, with 5 bases lying between them. Germline values: CDR1 SQVTM, CDR2 ANQGSEA. CDR3 DNA sequence: TGCAGCGCCGTGTACAATGAGCAGTTCTTC. Residues: CSAVYNEQFF.

This clonotype was seen only once. The V call is TRBV12-3 or TRBV12-4, the J call TRBJ2-7; D gene uncertain. This CDR3 has 13 amino acids. The V end lost 2 bases, the J end lost 6 bases, and 11 bases lay between the germline ends. CDR3 sequence (DNA): TGTGCCAGCAGTTTATTGGGATCCCCCGAGCAGTACTTC. It encodes CASSLLGSPEQYF.

The gene calls are TRBV12-3 or TRBV12-4 and TRBJ1-1; no definite D call. Deletions cut 2 bases from V and 2 bases from J, with 12 bases between. The CDR3 consists of 15 residues. Here the CDR3 reads CASSLIVGINTEAFF. As DNA, the CDR3 is TGTGCCAGCAGTTTAATTGTGGGAATCAACACTGAAGCTTTCTTT.

This clonotype has ten or more counts. This chain uses TRBV12-3 or TRBV12-4 with TRBJ1-1, with TRBD1 as a possible D gene (5 bases). The CDR3 runs 14 residues. The V and J ends lost 6 bases and 4 bases respectively, with 15 bases between them. The CDR3 nucleotides are TGTGCCAGCAGGTCCAGGAGGGGCGGCACTGAAGCTTTCTTT. Protein sequence: CASRSRRGGTEAFF.

This chain connects TRBV7-2 to TRBJ1-1, with D unclear. The CDR3 has 17 amino acids. CDR1 SGHTA and CDR2 FQGNSA come from the germline V gene. V dropped 1 base and J dropped 3 bases, with 18 bases sitting between them. The CDR3 region has the DNA TGTGCCAGCAGCTTAGGACTGTATACGGGGTGGGACACTGAAGCTTTCTTT. Translating it yields CASSLGLYTGWDTEAFF.

This chain uses TRBV3-1 with TRBJ2-5; no clear D gene. Germline loops: CDR1 LGHDT, CDR2 YNNKEL (reference sequence). The CDR3 contains 14 residues. Deletions cut 0 bases from V and 5 bases from J, with 10 bases between. CDR3 bases: TGTGCCAGCAGCCAAGATTACTCGGCGGAGACCCAGTACTTC. It specifies CASSQDYSAETQYF.

This clonotype appeared many times. CDR3 protein: CASSSQGSTDTQYF. CDR3 coding DNA: TGCGCCAGCAGCTCACAGGGGAGCACAGATACGCAGTATTTT. The chain uses TRBV5-1 and TRBJ2-3, with TRBD1 identical over 7 bases. The CDR3 length is 14 residues. V was clipped by 3 bases and J by 0 bases; unmatched bases: 1. The germline V gene has CDR1 SGHRS and CDR2 YFSETQ.

This clonotype was observed a few times. The J gene is TRBJ2-1, the V gene TRBV7-9; 8 nucleotides match TRBD1. Germline CDR1 is SEHNR and CDR2 is FQNEAQ (reference sequence). The CDR3 is 16 amino acids. V lost 3 bases, J lost 7 bases, and 11 bases stayed unmatched. The CDR3 is CASSLTTGTGGNEQFF. As DNA, the CDR3 is TGTGCCAGCAGCTTGACAACCGGAACAGGGGGTAATGAGCAGTTCTTC.